This T cell receptor beta chain was found in a study of T cells after yellow fever vaccination. Overall study context: Fractions containing few cells were prepared with SMART-Seq v4 Ultra Low Input.

TCRdb itself ran the 5' RACE reads through MiXCR, one entry per CDR3 protein. Counted here are 95,000 to 150,000 distinct CDR3 sequences, 7.4% occurring once; the ten biggest clones make up just under 2.5%. Trimming stripped 8 bases from V and 5 bases from J, with 15 bases between. Germline CDR1 and CDR2: LNHDA and SQIVND (reference sequence). The CDR3 loop spans 13 amino acids. The TCR was taken from a young man who received the YFV17D yellow fever vaccine. The sample here was CD4+ T cells sorted from PBMCs, taken 9 to 10 days after the first yellow fever vaccination. The chain employs TRBV19 and TRBJ1-1; D remains unclear. This CDR3 reads CASGVRGWTEAFF. As DNA, the CDR3 is TGTGCCAGTGGAGTGAGAGGTTGGACTGAAGCTTTCTTT.